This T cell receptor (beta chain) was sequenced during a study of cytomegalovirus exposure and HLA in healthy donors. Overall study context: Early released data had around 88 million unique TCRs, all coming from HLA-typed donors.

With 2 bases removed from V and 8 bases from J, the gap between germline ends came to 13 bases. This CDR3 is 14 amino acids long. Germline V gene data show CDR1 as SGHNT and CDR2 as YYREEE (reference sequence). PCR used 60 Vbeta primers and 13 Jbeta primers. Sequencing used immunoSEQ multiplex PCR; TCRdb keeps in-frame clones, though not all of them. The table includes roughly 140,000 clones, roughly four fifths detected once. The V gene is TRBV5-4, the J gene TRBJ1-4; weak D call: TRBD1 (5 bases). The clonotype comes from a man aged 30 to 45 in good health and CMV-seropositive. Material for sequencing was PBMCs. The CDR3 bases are TGTGCCAGCAGCTTCGGTGGGGAGGGGGAAAAACTGTTTTTT. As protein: CASSFGGEGEKLFF.